A single sample gave rise to the 2 T cell receptor beta chains below, sequenced in a study of cytomegalovirus exposure and HLA in healthy donors. The PCR was carried out with 60 Vbeta primers and 13 Jbeta primers. Assay: immunoSEQ multiplex PCR; the TCRdb copy retains only in-frame clones and omits some. This sample has some 140,000 clones, with under 80% found just once. Sequences were obtained from PBMCs. The receptor source for this set is a man aged 25 to 40 in good health and CMV-seronegative.

This rearrangement joins TRBV4-1 to TRBJ2-5; 8 bases match TRBD2. With the DNA end fitting TRBJ2-7 better, the J assignment may be wrong. The CDR3 has 15 amino acids. The V gene's germline CDR1 is MGHRA and CDR2 YSYEKL. In DNA form, the CDR3 reads TGCGCCAGCAGCCAAGAGTCGGGGGGGCCCAACGAGCAGTACTTC. Its translation: CASSQESGGPNEQYF.

This rearrangement joins TRBV7-2 to TRBJ1-4; unclear D gene. Germline CDR1 is SGHTA and CDR2 is FQGNSA. The CDR3 has 13 residues. V was shortened by 8 bases and J by 5 bases, with 12 bases between the two germline ends. Here the CDR3 DNA reads TGTGCCAGCCGTGGGCCGTCCAATGAAAAACTGTTTTTT. Encoded protein: CASRGPSNEKLFF.